This TCR beta chain comes out of a study of beta chain features in type 1 diabetes (dated by TCRdb to 2016 to 2019). Describing the broader study: Patients and healthy donors did not differ in mean age, gender distribution, total cell number or subset yield. Naive and central memory subsets were obtained from all 30 or so donors, but regulatory and stem cell-like memory subsets were isolated from only 8 patients and 8 healthy donors. The study compared TCRB repertoires of sorted circulating CD4+ T cell subsets between recently diagnosed type 1 diabetes patients and matched healthy donors. A total of 85 million to 140 million sorted cells were examined across all samples, and the number of cells per subset was strongly correlated with RNA yield.

The V and J ends are trimmed by 2 bases and 3 bases, leaving 14 bases between them. The CDR3, cysteine through phenylalanine, is 15 amino acids long. Solely the CDR3 DNA is kept, with 45 bases framed from the first base. CDR1 and CDR2, looked up from the germline V gene (reference sequence), are MNHEY and SMNVEV. A single peripheral blood draw of about 116 mL on average was collected from each donor into heparinised tubes. Using a panel that included CD45RO, CCR7, CD25, CD127, CD95 and CD27, naive, central memory, regulatory and stem cell-like memory CD4+ T cells were sorted on a BD FACSAria II. A purity above 95% was achieved for all sorted populations. PBMCs were isolated immediately by Lymphoprep density gradient centrifugation and stained directly without culture. So that batch effects would be minimized, each experiment stained and sorted samples in pairs, pairing one healthy donor with one patient.

Here is what the overall study found, with its caveats: At VDJ recombination sites, patients with type 1 diabetes made fewer insertions and deleted more nucleotides, a pattern implying thymic rearrangement abnormalities. HLA sub-analyses involved small numbers of individuals, so any influence of HLA type on TCRB rearrangement remained unresolved. Shorter templates might be favored by PCR, yet because patient and control samples were amplified and corrected together, any such skew would affect both groups equally. Naive, central memory and regulatory TCRB repertoires appeared more similar among patients than among healthy donors. Type 1 diabetes patients showed a moderate but significant shortening of TCRB CDR3 length in all four CD4+ subsets. Because cDNA was sequenced instead of genomic DNA, activated cells with high expression could be over-represented, although the groups did not differ in activation or CD3 levels.

On this clone itself: Its cognate antigen has yet to be identified. Per-base quality was not reported, and no clone a single base away is much larger than it.

All of the isolated RNA was reverse transcribed with the High Capacity cDNA Reverse Transcription Kit, so expressed TCRB transcripts were sequenced. Deep immunoSEQ sequencing was performed on naive, central memory and regulatory T cell samples, with an average of roughly 3.5 million total reads per sample. After sorted cells were lysed in RLT buffer, RNA was extracted with DNase-treated RNeasy Micro or Mini kits, with the choice depending on cell number. Each cell subset was processed on its own to prevent cross-contamination, while patient and healthy donor samples were processed together. The immunoSEQ multiplex PCR was used to amplify TCRB sequences from cDNA, generating 87-bp fragments that spanned the CDR3 region. Sequencing of the amplicons was performed on the Illumina HiSeq platform. As for the original processing: PCR bias was computationally corrected using synthetic template baselines, reads within Hamming distance 2 were collapsed, and singletons that could not be merged were discarded. Reads were aligned against IMGT so that V, D and J genes, CDR3 length and insertions or deletions at six rearrangement sites could be assigned. Within each subset, clonotype counts were normalized to sorted cell number, and only after that were true diversity and Gini coefficients computed with the tcR R package. The overlap coefficient, calculated on TCRB nucleotide sequences, was used to quantify repertoire sharing. Sourced from immuneACCESS, this table was stored by TCRdb with only in-frame sequences that have V and J called. A share of the clones is absent; for the studies checked, an unresolved V gene accounts for under half, and the remainder has no known explanation. V and J calls and clone size are given by that table; D and trimming were obtained from the DNA. Across this sample there are around 140,000 clones, with 10% to 15% seen only once. Around 1.4% of the sample goes to the ten largest clones.

This receptor was taken from a man aged 18 to 29 with type 1 diabetes. The rearrangement combines TRBV27 with TRBJ2-7; the D gene cannot be named for sure. Sequencing was carried out using central memory CD4+ T cells from blood. In nucleotide form, the sequence is TGTGCCAGCAGTTTAGGCCCTCGTGGCGTCTACGAGCAGTACTTC. Its protein reads: CASSLGPRGVYEQYF.